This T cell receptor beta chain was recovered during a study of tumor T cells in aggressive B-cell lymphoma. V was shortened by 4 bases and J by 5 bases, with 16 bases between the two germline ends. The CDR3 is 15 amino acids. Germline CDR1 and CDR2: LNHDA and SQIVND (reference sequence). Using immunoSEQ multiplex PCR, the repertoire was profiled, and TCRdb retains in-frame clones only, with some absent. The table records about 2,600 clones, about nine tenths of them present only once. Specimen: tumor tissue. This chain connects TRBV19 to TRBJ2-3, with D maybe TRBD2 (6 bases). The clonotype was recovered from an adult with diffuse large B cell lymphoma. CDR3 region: CASSTTNPGLDTQYF. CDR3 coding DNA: TGTGCCAGTAGTACTACTAATCCGGGACTAGATACGCAGTATTTT. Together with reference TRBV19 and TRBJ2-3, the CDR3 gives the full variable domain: DGGITQSPKYLFRKEGQNVTLSCEQNLNHDAMYWYRQDPGQGLRLIYYSQIVNDFQKGDIAEGYSVSREKKESFPLTVTSAQKNPTAFYLCASSTTNPGLDTQYFGPGTRLTVL.